The 4 T cell receptor beta chains reported below all come from one sample, sequenced in a study of tumor and adjacent non-tumor tissue in lung cancer. The library came from three nested PCR rounds adapted from ARM-PCR protocols. TCRdb re-derived calls from the multiplex PCR reads in MiXCR, one entry per CDR3 protein. Of some 120,000 distinct CDR3 sequences listed, over 65% are singletons. The template was RNA from unsorted bulk tissue. Material for sequencing was lung tumor tissue. These receptors all stem from a man aged 30 to 39 with non-small cell lung cancer.

The chain couples TRBV5-1 to TRBJ2-2, with 7 bases lining up with TRBD1. The CDR3 length is 14 residues. The V gene's germline CDR1 is SGHRS and CDR2 YFSETQ. Unmatched junction bases numbered 3, after V lost 3 bases and J lost 4 bases. Here the CDR3 reads CASSWDSLTGELFF. CDR3 nucleotide sequence: TGCGCCAGCAGCTGGGACAGTCTCACCGGGGAGCTGTTTTTT.

The chain uses TRBV24-1 and TRBJ2-2; the D is unclear. The germline CDR1 and CDR2 sequences are KGHDR and SFDVKD. Trimming pared 1 base from V and 3 bases from J, leaving 8 bases between. The CDR3 runs 15 residues. Written as DNA, the CDR3 is TGTGCCACCAGTGATTTACATTGGGACACCGGGGAGCTGTTTTTT. Its protein is CATSDLHWDTGELFF.

On this clonotype: A much larger clone sits a single nucleotide away, making a read error possible. This chain links TRBV12-3 or TRBV12-4 with TRBJ2-2; a weak D match, TRBD2 (5 bases). This CDR3 is built from 14 residues. CDR3 DNA sequence: TGTGCCAGCAGTCTGCAGGAGGTCACCGGGGAGCTGTCTTTT. Encoded protein: CASSLQEVTGELSF.

This clonotype was counted only a few times. Sequence at one end of the junction differs from germline and may be a read error. CDR3 bases: TGTGTCAGCAGTTCAGAGGGCACCGAGCAGTTCTTC. It is translated as CVSSSEGTEQFF. The gene calls are TRBV11-2 and TRBJ2-1; D might be TRBD2 (5 bases). The CDR3 is 12 residues long. Germline values: CDR1 SGHAT, CDR2 FQNNGV.